These 16 T cell receptor beta chains were sequenced from one sample in a study of early T cells in non-severe SARS-CoV-2 infection. TCRdb redid the calling of the 5' RACE reads with MiXCR, one entry per CDR3 protein. This sample has 97,000 or so distinct CDR3 sequences; more than 9.5% occur once, and the top ten carry roughly 5%. Source: whole blood, taken at baseline. These receptors came from an adult who was a healthcare worker with PCR-confirmed SARS-CoV-2 infection or an uninfected control (not recorded which).

The chain couples TRBV2 to TRBJ1-6; no clear D. V gave up 4 bases and J gave up 7 bases, with 14 bases separating them. The CDR3 spans 15 residues. CDR1 is SNHLY, CDR2 FYNNEI, per germline. The CDR3 reads CASSVGPIGNSPLHF. CDR3 bases: TGTGCCAGCAGTGTCGGTCCCATCGGAAATTCACCCCTCCACTTT.

This clonotype was observed many times. The genes are TRBV24-1 and TRBJ2-3; D ambiguous. Germline V lookup: CDR1 KGHDR, CDR2 SFDVKD. Trimming removed 5 bases from V and 6 bases from J, with 11 bases in between. The CDR3 is made up of 13 amino acids. The CDR3 protein is CATSGPQEDTQYF. The CDR3 DNA is TGTGCCACCAGTGGGCCCCAGGAGGATACGCAGTATTTT.

This clonotype was seen many times. The chain uses TRBV6-5 and TRBJ2-7; 11 positions agree with TRBD2. The trim removed 5 bases at V and 5 bases at J, leaving 8 bases unmatched. Germline V gene sequence: CDR1 MNHEY, CDR2 SVGAGI. The CDR3 spans 15 residues. CDR3 in amino acids: CASSALAGGPDEQYF. Here the CDR3 DNA reads TGTGCCAGCAGTGCCTTAGCGGGAGGGCCCGACGAGCAGTACTTC.

This clonotype was seen a handful of times. The DNA of the CDR3 is TGCGCCAGCAGCCAACACCCCGGGGGTAGCGAGTTCACAGATACGCAGTATTTT. Translation: CASSQHPGGSEFTDTQYF. The V and J genes are TRBV4-3 and TRBJ2-3; tentatively, D is TRBD2 (6 bases). V was shortened by 2 bases and J by 2 bases, with 20 bases between the two germline ends. The CDR3 has 18 amino acids. Germline CDR1 and CDR2: LGHNA and YSLEER.

This clonotype was counted at least ten times. Written as DNA, the CDR3 is TGCAGTGCTGGGACGACTAGCGACGGATTTGAGACCCAGTACTTC. Amino acid sequence: CSAGTTSDGFETQYF. The chain has TRBV20-1 and TRBJ2-5; 8 bases line up with TRBD2. V was pared by 5 bases and J by 5 bases, with 13 bases of the junction left unmatched. This CDR3 spans 15 amino acids. Germline values: CDR1 DFQATT, CDR2 SNEGSKA (reference sequence).

Only a few counts were recorded for this clonotype. This chain connects TRBV6-5 to TRBJ2-7; D gene uncertain. The CDR3 length is 13 residues. Germline CDR1 is MNHEY and CDR2 is SVGAGI. Trimming pared 6 bases from V and 0 bases from J, leaving 9 bases between. The CDR3 reads CASSLQSSYEQYF. CDR3 nucleotide sequence: TGTGCCAGCAGCCTACAGAGCTCCTACGAGCAGTACTTC.

This clonotype was seen a few times. The V call is TRBV7-9, the J call TRBJ1-4; D not resolved. Trimming took 3 bases from V and 7 from J, leaving 6 bases between them. Germline V gene lookup returns CDR1 SEHNR and CDR2 FQNEAQ (reference sequence). This CDR3 contains 12 residues. The CDR3 DNA follows: TGTGCCAGCAGCTTCCAGGCTGAAAAACTGTTTTTT. This gives the protein CASSFQAEKLFF.

There are a few counts of this clonotype. The chain recombines TRBV2 with TRBJ2-4; 8 nucleotides align to TRBD1. V was clipped by 7 bases and J by 1 base; unmatched bases: 6. The CDR3 length is 15 residues. Germline values: CDR1 SNHLY, CDR2 FYNNEI. This CDR3 reads CASILDRVAKNIQYF. The CDR3 coding sequence is TGTGCCAGCATCCTGGACAGGGTTGCCAAAAACATTCAGTACTTC.

Ten or more counts support this clonotype. This chain links TRBV20-1 with TRBJ1-2; tentatively, D is TRBD1 (5 bases). This CDR3 has 16 amino acids. V was trimmed by 0 bases and J by 3 bases, leaving 17 bases between them. CDR1 is DFQATT, CDR2 SNEGSKA, per germline (reference sequence). The CDR3 DNA reads as TGCAGTGCTAGAGATCAAGTAGGCAGGGAACACTATGGCTACACCTTC. The encoded protein is CSARDQVGREHYGYTF.

The genes are TRBV3-1 and TRBJ1-5; D not certain. With 1 base removed from V and 11 bases from J, the gap between germline ends came to 9 bases. The CDR3 has 12 residues. The germline gives CDR1 LGHDT, CDR2 YNNKEL (reference sequence). The CDR3 DNA reads as TGTGCCAGCAGCCAAGGGACGAGGGCCCAGCATTTT. Residues: CASSQGTRAQHF.

V gene TRBV29-1 combines with J gene TRBJ1-4; no reliable D call. The CDR3 extends over 12 amino acids. The V end lost 7 bases, the J end lost 7 bases, and 13 bases lay between the germline ends. CDR1 is SQVTM, CDR2 ANQGSEA, per germline. The CDR3 region has the DNA TGCAGCGCTAACTATGACGGTGAAAAACTGTTTTTT. It encodes CSANYDGEKLFF.

This clonotype was counted only a few times. The chain employs TRBV24-1 and TRBJ2-5; 10 nucleotides agree with TRBD2. Germline CDR1 KGHDR, CDR2 SFDVKD. The CDR3 runs to 15 residues. The V and J ends lost 2 bases and 5 bases, in that order; junction bases with no gene match: 4. CDR3 region: CATSDSPSGSETQYF. Here the CDR3 DNA reads TGTGCCACCAGTGATTCCCCTAGCGGGAGTGAGACCCAGTACTTC.

The chain combines TRBV2 with TRBJ1-1; D is unclear. The germline V and J ends were trimmed by 10 bases and 0 bases, with 12 bases remaining between them. The CDR3 has 13 amino acids. Germline CDR1 reads SNHLY; CDR2 reads FYNNEI. The CDR3 DNA sequence: TGTGCCACTACGATAAACCTGAACACTGAAGCTTTCTTT. It encodes CATTINLNTEAFF.

This clonotype was counted between two and nine times. The V gene is TRBV15, the J gene TRBJ1-2; TRBD1 is a possible D gene (5 bases). The CDR3 loop spans 14 amino acids. V was shortened by 0 bases and J by 8 bases, with 13 bases between the two germline ends. Germline assignment: CDR1 LNHNV and CDR2 YYDKDF (reference sequence). This chain's CDR3 is CATSREGEVSGYTF. DNA for the CDR3: TGTGCCACCAGCAGAGAGGGGGAGGTGAGCGGCTACACCTTC. The variable domain in full, with the rest retrieved from reference TRBV15 and TRBJ1-2, is DAMVIQNPRYQVTQFGKPVTLSCSQTLNHNVMYWYQQKSSQAPKLLFHYYDKDFNNEADTPDNFQSRRPNTSFCFLDIRSPGLGDTAMYLCATSREGEVSGYTFGSGTRLTVV.

CDR3 DNA sequence: TGTGCCAGCAGCTTAGATGGCCTATGGAATGAGCAGTTCTTC. It encodes CASSLDGLWNEQFF. The chain joins TRBV7-9 to TRBJ2-1; D is ambiguous. The CDR3 covers 14 residues. Germline V CDR1 and CDR2: SEHNR, FQNEAQ (reference sequence). With 1 base removed from V and 7 bases from J, the gap between germline ends came to 11 bases.

CDR3 loop: CASSLGLWMFSKNQETQYF. For the CDR3, the DNA is TGCGCCAGCAGTTTAGGACTTTGGATGTTTTCCAAAAACCAAGAGACCCAGTACTTC. The chain has TRBV10-2 and TRBJ2-5; a weak D match, TRBD2 (5 bases). This CDR3 has 19 residues. Trimming removed 5 bases from V and 0 bases from J, with 25 bases in between. Looked up from germline, CDR1 is WSHSY and CDR2 is SAAADI.